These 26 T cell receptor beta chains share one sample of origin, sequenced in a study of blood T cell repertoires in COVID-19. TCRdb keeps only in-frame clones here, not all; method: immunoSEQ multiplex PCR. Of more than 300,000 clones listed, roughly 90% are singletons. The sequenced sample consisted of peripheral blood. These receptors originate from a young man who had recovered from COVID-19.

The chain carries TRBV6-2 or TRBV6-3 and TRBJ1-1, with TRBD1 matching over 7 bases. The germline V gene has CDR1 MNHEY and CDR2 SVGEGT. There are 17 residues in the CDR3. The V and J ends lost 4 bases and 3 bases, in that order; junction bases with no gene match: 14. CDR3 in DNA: TGTGCCAGCAGTTCCCTAAGGGGGCTGGTTAGTTACACTGAAGCTTTCTTT. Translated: CASSSLRGLVSYTEAFF.

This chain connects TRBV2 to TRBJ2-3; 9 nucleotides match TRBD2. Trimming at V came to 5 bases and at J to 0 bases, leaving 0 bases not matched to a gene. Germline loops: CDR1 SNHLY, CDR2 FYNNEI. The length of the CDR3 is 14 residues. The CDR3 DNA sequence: TGTGCCAGCAGTCTAGCGGGGAGCACAGATACGCAGTATTTT. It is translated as CASSLAGSTDTQYF.

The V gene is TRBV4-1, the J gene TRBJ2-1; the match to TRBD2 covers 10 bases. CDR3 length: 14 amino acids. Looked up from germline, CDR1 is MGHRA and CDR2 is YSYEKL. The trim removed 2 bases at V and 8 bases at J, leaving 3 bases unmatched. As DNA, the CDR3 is TGCGCCAGCAGCCAAAGCGGGGGGGCGTATGAGCAGTTCTTC. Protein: CASSQSGGAYEQFF.

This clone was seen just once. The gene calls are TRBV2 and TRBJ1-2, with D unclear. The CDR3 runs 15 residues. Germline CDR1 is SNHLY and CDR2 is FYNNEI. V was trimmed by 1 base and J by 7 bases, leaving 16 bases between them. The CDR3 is CASSEDYPRIGGYTF. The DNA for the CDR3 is TGTGCCAGCAGTGAAGACTATCCCCGGATTGGTGGCTACACCTTC. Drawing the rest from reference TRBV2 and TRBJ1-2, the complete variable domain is EPEVTQTPSHQVTQMGQEVILRCVPISNHLYFYWYRQILGQKVEFLVSFYNNEISEKSEIFDDQFSVERPDGSNFTLKIRSTKLEDSAMYFCASSEDYPRIGGYTFGSGTRLTVV.

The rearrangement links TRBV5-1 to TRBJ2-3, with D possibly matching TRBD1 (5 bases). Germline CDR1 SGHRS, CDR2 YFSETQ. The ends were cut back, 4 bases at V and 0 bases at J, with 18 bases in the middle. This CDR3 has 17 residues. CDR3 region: CASSPGGASESTDTQYF. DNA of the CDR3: TGCGCCAGCAGCCCGGGTGGGGCCAGCGAAAGCACAGATACGCAGTATTTT.

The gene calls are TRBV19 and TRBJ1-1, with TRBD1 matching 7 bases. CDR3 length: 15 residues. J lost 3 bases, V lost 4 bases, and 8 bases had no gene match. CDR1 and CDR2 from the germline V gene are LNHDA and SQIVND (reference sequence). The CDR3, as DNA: TGTGCCAGTAGTACGGCAGGGGGGTCGGACACTGAAGCTTTCTTT. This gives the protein CASSTAGGSDTEAFF.

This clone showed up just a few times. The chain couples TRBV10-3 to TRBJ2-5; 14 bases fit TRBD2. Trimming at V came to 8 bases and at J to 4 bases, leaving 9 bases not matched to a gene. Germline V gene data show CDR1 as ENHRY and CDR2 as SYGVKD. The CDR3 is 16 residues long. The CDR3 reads CAIGTSGGPGGETQYF. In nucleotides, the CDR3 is TGTGCCATCGGGACTAGCGGGGGTCCCGGGGGAGAGACCCAGTACTTC.

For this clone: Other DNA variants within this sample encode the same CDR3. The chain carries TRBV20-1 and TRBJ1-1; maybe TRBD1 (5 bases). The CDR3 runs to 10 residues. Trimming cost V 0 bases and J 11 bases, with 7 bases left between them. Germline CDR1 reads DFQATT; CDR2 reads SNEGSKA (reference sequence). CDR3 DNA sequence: TGCAGTGCTAGAGAGGGGCGGGCTTTCTTT. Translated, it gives CSAREGRAFF.

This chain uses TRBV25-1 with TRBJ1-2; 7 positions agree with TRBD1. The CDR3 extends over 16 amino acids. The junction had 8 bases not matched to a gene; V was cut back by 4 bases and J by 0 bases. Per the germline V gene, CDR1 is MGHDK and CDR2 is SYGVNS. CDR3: CASSVAGGATNYGYTF. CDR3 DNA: TGTGCCAGCAGTGTGGCAGGGGGAGCGACTAACTATGGCTACACCTTC.

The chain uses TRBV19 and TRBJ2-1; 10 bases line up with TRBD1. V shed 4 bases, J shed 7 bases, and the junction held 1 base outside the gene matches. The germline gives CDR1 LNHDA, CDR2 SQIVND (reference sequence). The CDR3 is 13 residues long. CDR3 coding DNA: TGTGCCAGTAGTAGGACAGGGGGAAATGAGCAGTTCTTC. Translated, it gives CASSRTGGNEQFF. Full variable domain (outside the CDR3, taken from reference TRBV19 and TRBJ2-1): DGGITQSPKYLFRKEGQNVTLSCEQNLNHDAMYWYRQDPGQGLRLIYYSQIVNDFQKGDIAEGYSVSREKKESFPLTVTSAQKNPTAFYLCASSRTGGNEQFFGPGTRLTVL.

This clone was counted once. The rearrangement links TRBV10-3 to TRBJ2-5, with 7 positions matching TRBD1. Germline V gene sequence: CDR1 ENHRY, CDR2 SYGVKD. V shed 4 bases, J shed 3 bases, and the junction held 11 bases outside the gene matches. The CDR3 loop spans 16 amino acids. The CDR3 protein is CAISATGTGTEETQYF. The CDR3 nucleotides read TGTGCCATCAGTGCAACTGGAACCGGGACAGAAGAGACCCAGTACTTC.

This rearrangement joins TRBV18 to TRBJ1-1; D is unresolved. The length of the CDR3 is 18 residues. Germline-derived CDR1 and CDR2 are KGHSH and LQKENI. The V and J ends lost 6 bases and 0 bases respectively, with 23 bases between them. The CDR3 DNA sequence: TGTGCCAGCTCCCTAGCCTTGACGGACGGTTTTTTGAACACTGAAGCTTTCTTT. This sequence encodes CASSLALTDGFLNTEAFF.

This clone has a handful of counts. The CDR3, as DNA: TGTGCCAGCAGCCCTAGTGACTTAACAGATACGCAGTATTTT. Translated, it gives CASSPSDLTDTQYF. The rearrangement links TRBV11-1 to TRBJ2-3; D gene ambiguous. Germline values: CDR1 SGHAT, CDR2 FQDESV (reference sequence). V was clipped by 5 bases and J by 3 bases, with 12 bases between them. CDR3 length equals 14 residues.

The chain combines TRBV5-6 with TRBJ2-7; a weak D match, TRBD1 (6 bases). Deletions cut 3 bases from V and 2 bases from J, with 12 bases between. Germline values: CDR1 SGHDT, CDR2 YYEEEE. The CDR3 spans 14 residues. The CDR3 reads CASSSTGSPYEQYF. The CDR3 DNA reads TGTGCCAGCAGCTCAACAGGGTCCCCCTACGAGCAGTACTTC.

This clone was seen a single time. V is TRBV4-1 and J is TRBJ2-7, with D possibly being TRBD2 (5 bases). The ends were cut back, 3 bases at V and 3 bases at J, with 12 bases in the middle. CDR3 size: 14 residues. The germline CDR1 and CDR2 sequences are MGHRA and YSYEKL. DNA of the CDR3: TGCGCCAGCAGCCAGGGAGAGGGCGACTACGAGCAGTACTTC. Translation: CASSQGEGDYEQYF.

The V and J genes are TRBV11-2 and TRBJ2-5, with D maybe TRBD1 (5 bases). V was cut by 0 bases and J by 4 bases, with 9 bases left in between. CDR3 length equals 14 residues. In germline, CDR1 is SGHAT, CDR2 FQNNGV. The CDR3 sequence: CASSLDAGSETQYF. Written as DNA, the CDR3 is TGTGCCAGCAGCTTAGATGCAGGGTCAGAGACCCAGTACTTC.

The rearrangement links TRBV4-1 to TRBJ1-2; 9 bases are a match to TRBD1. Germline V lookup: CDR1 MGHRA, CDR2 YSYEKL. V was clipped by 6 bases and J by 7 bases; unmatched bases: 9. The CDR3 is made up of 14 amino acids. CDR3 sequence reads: CASRDRGNSFGYTF. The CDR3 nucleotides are TGCGCCAGCAGGGACAGGGGAAATTCTTTTGGCTACACCTTC.

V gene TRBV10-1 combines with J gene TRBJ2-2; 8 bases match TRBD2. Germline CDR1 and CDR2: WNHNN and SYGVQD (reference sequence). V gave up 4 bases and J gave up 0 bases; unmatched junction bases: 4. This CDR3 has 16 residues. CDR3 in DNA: TGCGCCAGCAGTGCTGGGACTAGTTCGAACACCGGGGAGCTGTTTTTT. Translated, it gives CASSAGTSSNTGELFF.

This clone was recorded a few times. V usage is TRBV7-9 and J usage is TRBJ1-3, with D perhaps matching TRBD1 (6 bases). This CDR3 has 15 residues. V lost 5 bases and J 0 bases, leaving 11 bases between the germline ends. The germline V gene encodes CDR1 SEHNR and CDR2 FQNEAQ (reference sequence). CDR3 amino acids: CASSLMTGSGNTIYF. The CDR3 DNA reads TGTGCCAGCAGCCTTATGACAGGCTCTGGAAACACCATATATTTT.

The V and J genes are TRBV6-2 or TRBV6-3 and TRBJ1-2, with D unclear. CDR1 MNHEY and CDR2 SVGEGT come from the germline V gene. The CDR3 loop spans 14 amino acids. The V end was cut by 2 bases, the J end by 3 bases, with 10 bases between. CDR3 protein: CASSYGEEDYGYTF. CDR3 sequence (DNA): TGTGCCAGCAGTTACGGGGAGGAAGACTATGGCTACACCTTC.

The CDR3 loop is CASSYSATGVNGYTF. Here the CDR3 DNA reads TGTGCCAGCAGTTACTCCGCCACAGGGGTGAATGGCTACACCTTC. The genes are TRBV6-2 or TRBV6-3 and TRBJ1-2, with 7 bases matching TRBD1. Germline CDR1 reads MNHEY; CDR2 reads SVGEGT. The CDR3 runs to 15 residues. V was clipped by 0 bases and J by 6 bases; unmatched bases: 7.

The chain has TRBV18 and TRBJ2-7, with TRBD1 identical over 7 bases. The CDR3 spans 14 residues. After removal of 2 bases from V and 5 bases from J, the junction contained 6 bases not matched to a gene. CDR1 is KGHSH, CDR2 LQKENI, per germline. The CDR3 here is CASSPIMTGNEQYF. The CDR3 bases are TGTGCCAGCTCACCAATCATGACAGGGAACGAGCAGTACTTC.

In nucleotides, the CDR3 is TGTGCCAGCAGCCGCTTGGGACAGAGTAATGAAAAACTGTTTTTT. Translation: CASSRLGQSNEKLFF. V is TRBV5-6 and J is TRBJ1-4; 7 nucleotides line up with TRBD1. Germline V gives CDR1 SGHDT, CDR2 YYEEEE. CDR3 length: 15 amino acids. Trimming took 4 bases from V and 4 from J; bases not matched to a gene: 7.

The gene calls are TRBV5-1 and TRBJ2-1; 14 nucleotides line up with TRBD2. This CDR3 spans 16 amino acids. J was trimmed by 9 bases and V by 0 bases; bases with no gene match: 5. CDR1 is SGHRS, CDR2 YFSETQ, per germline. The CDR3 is CASSLVGTSGGGEQFF. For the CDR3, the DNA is TGCGCCAGCAGCTTGGTCGGGACTAGCGGGGGTGGTGAGCAGTTCTTC.

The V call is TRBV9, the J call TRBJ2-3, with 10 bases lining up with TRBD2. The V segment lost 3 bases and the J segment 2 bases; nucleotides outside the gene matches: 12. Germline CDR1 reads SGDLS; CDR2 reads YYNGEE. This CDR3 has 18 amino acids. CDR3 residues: CASSEAGGMKGFTDTQYF. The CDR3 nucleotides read TGTGCCAGCAGCGAAGCGGGAGGGATGAAAGGATTCACAGATACGCAGTATTTT.

The CDR3 DNA reads as TGTGCCAGCAGGAGGGGGATGTATGGCTACACCTTC. Protein sequence: CASRRGMYGYTF. This chain uses TRBV6-5 with TRBJ1-2; possible D gene TRBD1, 6 bases. V shed 6 bases and J shed 5 bases, with 10 bases lying between them. CDR3 length: 12 amino acids. CDR1 is MNHEY, CDR2 SVGAGI, per germline.